These T cell receptor beta chains were read from a single sample in a study of blood T cell repertoires in COVID-19. Libraries were prepared by immunoSEQ multiplex PCR; TCRdb keeps only in-frame clonotypes and omits some of them. The repertoire has about 140,000 clones, nearly 85% of them found once; the top ten carry about two fifths. Sequenced material: peripheral blood. The receptors derive from a human donor in a cohort sampled during active COVID-19. Each CDR3 is given with its conserved first and last residue. D genes are given only for firm matches. The size of a clone is reported for some rows only, either as once, few or many, or as a class for expanded clones.

TRBJ1-3,many,TRBD1,TRBV16,TGTGCCAGCAGCCGTCGACAGGGGTCTGGAAACACCATATATTTT,CASSRRQGSGNTIYF
TRBJ1-1,once,.,TRBV10-3,TGTGCCATCAGCGACTCATCTGAAGCTTTCTTT,CAISDSSEAFF
TRBJ1-1,few,.,TRBV30,TGTGCCTGGAGTGCAGGGGTACAGAACACTGAAGCTTTCTTT,CAWSAGVQNTEAFF
TRBJ2-2,.,TRBD1,TRBV9,TGTGCCAGCAGCGTCAGGACAGGGGTCGGGGAGCTGTTTTTT,CASSVRTGVGELFF
TRBJ1-4,.,.,TRBV5-4,TGTGCCAGCAGTACGGACAGCAGAAATGAAAAACTGTTTTTT,CASSTDSRNEKLFF
TRBJ1-5,.,.,TRBV6-2/TRBV6-3,TGTGCCAGCAGCCAGGGGTATCAGCCCCAGCATTTT,CASSQGYQPQHF
TRBJ1-2,few,.,TRBV9,TGTGCCAGCAGAAGGACGGGCGGCGGGGGCTACACCTTC,CASRRTGGGGYTF
TRBJ2-1,.,.,TRBV4-3,TGCGCCAGCAGCCAAGATTTAGGGGCCCTGGGATACAATGAGCAGTTCTTC,CASSQDLGALGYNEQFF
TRBJ1-2,.,TRBD1,TRBV7-9,TGTGCCAGCAGCTTGGGGACAGACTATGGCTACACCTTC,CASSLGTDYGYTF
TRBJ2-1,.,.,TRBV9,TGTGCCAGCAGCGACCCCTTTTCAGGGGCCCGTTACAATGAGCAGTTCTTC,CASSDPFSGARYNEQFF
TRBJ1-5,many,.,TRBV24-1,TGTGCCACCAAAGGCCCAGGGTTGAATCAGCCCCAGCATTTT,CATKGPGLNQPQHF
TRBJ1-2,.,TRBD1,TRBV19,TGTGCCAGTAGTTCCCCGGGGACAGACTACTACTATGGCTACACCTTC,CASSSPGTDYYYGYTF
TRBJ2-1,.,TRBD1,TRBV12-5,TGTGCTAGTGGTTCCAATCCAGGGGGAAGCTCCTACAATGAGCAGTTCTTC,CASGSNPGGSSYNEQFF
TRBJ2-1,.,TRBD2,TRBV7-2,TGTGCCAGCAGCCTGACCCCGGGACTAGGTTACAATGAGCAGTTCTTC,CASSLTPGLGYNEQFF
TRBJ1-1,.,.,TRBV11-3,TGTGCCAGCAGCTTGAGGGCTGAAGCTTTCTTT,CASSLRAEAFF
TRBJ2-1,.,.,TRBV24-1,TGTGCCACCAGTGAACCGGACGGGGGACCGAATGAGCAGTTCTTC,CATSEPDGGPNEQFF
TRBJ1-1,.,TRBD1,TRBV5-6,TGTGCCAGCAGCTTGGGGACAGGGCTGACTGAAGCTTTCTTT,CASSLGTGLTEAFF
TRBJ1-2,.,.,TRBV28,TGTGCCAGCAGTCCCCAAAATGGGGGCAACTATGGCTACACCTTC,CASSPQNGGNYGYTF
TRBJ2-7,.,.,TRBV25-1,TGTGCCAGCAGACAGGGATCCTACGAGCAGTACTTC,CASRQGSYEQYF
TRBJ1-1,.,.,TRBV5-1,TGCGCCAGCAGACCCGACAGCCGGCCTCCAGGAGATTTCTTT,CASRPDSRPPGDFF
TRBJ2-5,.,.,TRBV10-3,TGTGCCATCAGTAGCCCCAGCGGAGCCCAAGAGACCCAGTACTTC,CAISSPSGAQETQYF
TRBJ2-1,.,TRBD2,TRBV5-1,TGCGCCAGCAGCTTTTCGACTAGCGCCTACAATGAGCAGTTCTTC,CASSFSTSAYNEQFF
TRBJ2-5,.,.,TRBV6-5,TGTGCCAGCAGTTACTCTCGGCTAGCTGAGACCCAGTACTTC,CASSYSRLAETQYF